The present TCR beta chain was sequenced within a study of blood T cell repertoires in COVID-19. Ages ranged from about 18 to 100 years, with residence in around 24 US areas. Profiled with immunoSEQ multiplex PCR; TCRdb holds only in-frame clones, not every one. The table includes 230,000 or so clones, about 85% detected once. V shed 3 bases, J shed 12 bases, and the junction held 12 bases outside the gene matches. The CDR3 is made up of 14 amino acids. Looked up from germline, CDR1 is SGHDT and CDR2 is YYEEEE. The chain links TRBV5-6 to TRBJ2-1; 7 bases are a match to TRBD1. Specimen: PBMCs or T cells enriched from blood (not recorded which). The clonotype was recovered from a woman in her forties or fifties who had been exposed to COVID-19. This chain's CDR3 is CASSSADRIVLQFF. The CDR3 bases are TGTGCCAGCAGCTCCGCGGACAGGATAGTGCTGCAGTTCTTC.